This T cell receptor beta chain was recovered during a study of glioma-infiltrating T cells. Study-wide context: Dexamethasone exposure before glioma surgery was limited to six or fewer days.

The CDR3 runs to 14 residues. Germline-derived CDR1 and CDR2 are ENHRY and SYGVKD. With V trimmed by 9 bases and J by 6 bases, 12 bases remained unmatched. Using RNA template, CDR3s of TCR alpha and beta were amplified with iRepertoire arm-PCR. MiXCR, run by TCRdb on the multiplex PCR reads, gives a single entry per CDR3 protein. The data contain a few hundred thousand distinct CDR3 sequences, roughly two fifths of them seen just once; the ten biggest clones take up about 12%. The J gene is TRBJ1-1, the V gene TRBV10-3; 8 bases fit TRBD1. Sequencing was performed on glioma tissue, nonneoplastic brain tissue, or PBMCs (not recorded which). This sequence originates from a human donor with low-grade glioma or glioblastoma, undergoing nonglioma brain surgery, or in good health (not recorded which). CDR3 sequence: CAMRMSGTGSEAFF. CDR3 sequence (DNA): TGTGCCATGCGGATGTCCGGGACAGGATCTGAAGCTTTCTTT.